The TCR beta chain described here comes from a study of T cells in tuberculosis. Study overall: In South Africa, adults with active tuberculosis were compared with IGRA-negative and latently infected IGRA-positive adolescents. Samples predate treatment or fall within its first 7 days. Overall study findings and caveats: Smaller distances to GMM-specific TCRs suggested their expansion in active tuberculosis.

Clones were sequenced by immunoSEQ multiplex PCR, and TCRdb holds only the in-frame ones, with some missing. Among tens of thousands of clones listed, 92% were seen once. Regarding time point: new active TB diagnosis, blood taken before or within 7 days of starting treatment. For this clone: The target antigen is unknown.

Germline-derived CDR1 and CDR2 are SGHVS and FQNEAQ. The CDR3 runs to 13 residues. The V and J ends lost 2 bases and 6 bases respectively, with 11 bases between them. The receptor was derived from an adult with tuberculosis. Some clones in this sample may be carry-over from other donors' samples. The sample was PBMCs, taken at tuberculosis diagnosis. The chain is built from TRBV7-8 and TRBJ2-7; perhaps TRBD2 as D (5 bases). The CDR3 loop reads CASSLTARGEQYF. CDR3 in DNA: TGTGCCAGCAGCTTAACCGCCCGGGGCGAGCAGTACTTC. The full variable domain, with the rest looked up from reference TRBV7-8 and TRBJ2-7, is GAGVSQSPRYKVAKRGQDVALRCDPISGHVSLFWYQQALGQGPEFLTYFQNEAQLDKSGLPSDRFFAERPEGSVSTLKIQRTQQEDSAVYLCASSLTARGEQYFGPGTRLTVT.